Following are 19 T cell receptor beta chains from one sample sequenced in a study of identical twins. A single record per CDR3 protein comes from TCRdb applying MiXCR to the 5' RACE reads. The profile shows hundreds of thousands of distinct CDR3 sequences, 10% to 15% of them singletons. The same data also went into a second study, on yellow fever vaccine responses in identical twins.

Input material: PBMCs. These receptors were taken from a woman aged 18-35 years in good health.

The V call is TRBV12-3 or TRBV12-4, the J call TRBJ2-7; TRBD1 agrees at 8 bases. CDR3 length: 14 amino acids. The ends lost 6 bases at V and 3 bases at J; junction bases unmatched: 7. CDR3 nucleotides: TGTGCCAGCAGGGGGGACAGGAGGATCTACGAGCAGTACTTC. Translation: CASRGDRRIYEQYF.

This clonotype was observed a few times. The rearrangement uses TRBV7-6 and TRBJ2-1; the match to TRBD2 covers 9 bases. This CDR3 spans 17 amino acids. CDR1 is SGHVS and CDR2 is FNYEAQ in the germline V gene. The J segment lost 5 bases and the V segment lost 1 base, leaving 9 bases of the junction unmatched. Here the CDR3 DNA reads TGTGCCAGCAGCTTAGGGGTGCGGGGGGGCACCCACAATGAGCAGTTCTTC. Protein: CASSLGVRGGTHNEQFF.

This chain links TRBV7-4 with TRBJ2-7, with 7 nucleotides matching TRBD1. The V gene's germline CDR1 is SGHVT and CDR2 SQSDAQ. The CDR3 runs to 17 residues. V was clipped by 9 bases and J by 2 bases; unmatched bases: 19. The CDR3 region is CARVSKGAPIPPYEQYV. The DNA of the CDR3 is TGTGCCAGGGTCTCCAAGGGGGCCCCGATCCCTCCCTACGAGCAGTACGTC.

This chain links TRBV29-1 with TRBJ1-1; D is possibly TRBD1 (5 bases). The CDR3 is 13 amino acids. V dropped 3 bases and J dropped 1 base, with 9 bases sitting between them. The germline V gene has CDR1 SQVTM and CDR2 ANQGSEA. The CDR3 nucleotides read TGCAGCGTTGAGCCGGGGGGGAACACTGAAGCTTTCTTT. Encoded protein: CSVEPGGNTEAFF. Full variable domain (remainder filled in from reference TRBV29-1 and TRBJ1-1): SAVISQKPSRDICQRGTSLTIQCQVDSQVTMMFWYRQQPGQSLTLIATANQGSEATYESGFVIDKFPISRPNLTFSTLTVSNMSPEDSSIYLCSVEPGGNTEAFFGQGTRLTVV.

The chain carries TRBV3-1 and TRBJ2-2; 13 nucleotides match TRBD2. V gave up 6 bases and J gave up 1 base; unmatched junction bases: 14. CDR3 length: 20 residues. Germline V CDR1 and CDR2: LGHDT, YNNKEL (reference sequence). CDR3 residues: CASRTSGRALVDWNTGELFF. The CDR3, as DNA: TGTGCCAGCAGAACTAGCGGGAGGGCCTTGGTAGATTGGAACACCGGGGAGCTGTTTTTT.

This clonotype has only a few counts. The chain joins TRBV5-6 to TRBJ1-2, with 8 bases matching TRBD1. The CDR3 is 14 residues long. Losses at the gene ends were 4 bases for V and 4 bases for J; bases not matched to a gene: 6. Germline loops: CDR1 SGHDT, CDR2 YYEEEE. In nucleotides, the CDR3 is TGTGCCAGCAGCGGGACAGGTCAAATCTATGGCTACACCTTC. Protein product: CASSGTGQIYGYTF.

This clonotype has a handful of counts. The V gene is TRBV12-3 or TRBV12-4, the J gene TRBJ2-1; 10 bases agree with TRBD2. J lost 4 bases, V lost 6 bases, and 21 bases had no gene match. The CDR3 extends over 20 amino acids. The CDR3 here is CASSPNPGSLAGVPYNEQFF. In DNA, the CDR3 is TGTGCCAGCAGCCCAAACCCAGGCTCGCTAGCGGGAGTCCCATACAATGAGCAGTTCTTC.

The rearrangement links TRBV20-1 to TRBJ1-1, with 7 bases lining up with TRBD1. The CDR3 length is 11 residues. The junction had 9 bases not matched to a gene; V was cut back by 6 bases and J by 11 bases. The germline gives CDR1 DFQATT, CDR2 SNEGSKA (reference sequence). The CDR3 nucleotides are TGCAGTGCCCCGGGACAGACAAAGGCTTTCTTT. Protein sequence: CSAPGQTKAFF.

This CDR3 is CASSSWTSGSQYNEQFF. The CDR3, as DNA: TGTGCCAGCAGTTCGTGGACTAGCGGGAGTCAGTACAATGAGCAGTTCTTC. V gene TRBV25-1 combines with J gene TRBJ2-1, with 13 bases identical to TRBD2. The germline V gene encodes CDR1 MGHDK and CDR2 SYGVNS. Trimming took 5 bases from V and 4 from J; bases not matched to a gene: 8. This CDR3 has 17 residues.

This clonotype has more than one count but fewer than ten. J is TRBJ1-1 and V is TRBV5-5, with D hard to call. The CDR3 totals 13 residues. The germline CDR1 and CDR2 sequences are SGHKS and YYEKEE (reference sequence). Trimming cost V 4 bases and J 2 bases, with 9 bases left between them. The CDR3 loop reads CASSAGINTEAFF. CDR3 sequence (DNA): TGTGCCAGCAGCGCCGGGATTAACACTGAAGCTTTCTTT.

This clonotype appeared many times. The genes are TRBV12-3 or TRBV12-4 and TRBJ2-1; D is possibly TRBD2 (6 bases). This CDR3 region has 16 residues. Deletions cut 6 bases from V and 2 bases from J, with 17 bases between. The CDR3 DNA reads TGTGCCAGCAGATGCCGGTGGGAGGCCCCCTACAATGAGCAGTTCTTC. It is translated as CASRCRWEAPYNEQFF.

The chain links TRBV3-1 to TRBJ1-1; D unresolved. CDR3 length: 13 residues. Per the germline V gene, CDR1 is LGHDT and CDR2 is YNNKEL (reference sequence). V shed 10 bases and J shed 1 base, with 13 bases lying between them. For the CDR3, the DNA is TGTGCCACCTCTGGGAGTAAGAACACTGAAGCTTTCTTT. Protein sequence: CATSGSKNTEAFF.

This clonotype has at least ten counts. The gene calls are TRBV6-1 and TRBJ1-1; possibly TRBD1 for D (6 bases). V was shortened by 6 bases and J by 3 bases, with 14 bases between the two germline ends. Per germline, CDR1 MNHNS and CDR2 SASEGT. The CDR3 runs to 14 residues. The CDR3 DNA sequence: TGTGCCAGCAGACTACAGGGCCGTTACACTGAAGCTTTCTTT. It codes for CASRLQGRYTEAFF.

A note on this clonotype: At one boundary the junction diverges from the germline segment, which might be a read error. This rearrangement joins TRBV20-1 to TRBJ2-1, with D perhaps given as TRBD1 or TRBD2 (6 bases each). The CDR3 runs 16 residues. CDR1 DFQATT and CDR2 SNEGSKA come from the germline V gene (reference sequence). In DNA, the CDR3 is TGCTGTGCTAGTGGGGACATGGCGGGAAATTACAATGAGCAGTTCTTC. It codes for CCASGDMAGNYNEQFF.

The J gene is TRBJ2-3, the V gene TRBV5-7, with D perhaps matching TRBD1 (6 bases). TRBV5-7 is reported as an ORF; its role is uncertain. CDR3 length: 18 residues. Trimming shortened V by 0 bases and J by 0 bases, and 17 bases separated the two germline ends. The CDR3 DNA reads TGTGCCAGCAGCTTGGTTTCCGGAGGACAGTTTAGCACAGATACGCAGTATTTT. Protein: CASSLVSGGQFSTDTQYF.

This clonotype has more than one count but fewer than ten. One junction end disagrees with the germline gene, perhaps due to a read error. This chain's CDR3 is CSVEGQLGEQYF. CDR3 coding DNA: TGCAGCGTAGAAGGACAGCTGGGCGAGCAGTACTTC. This chain connects TRBV29-1 to TRBJ2-7; the D gene is possibly TRBD1 (6 bases). Germline V gene lookup returns CDR1 SQVTM and CDR2 ANQGSEA. This CDR3 spans 12 amino acids.

This clonotype occurred a few times. The chain uses TRBV11-2 and TRBJ2-5; D is possibly TRBD2 (6 bases). The CDR3 is 12 amino acids. CDR1 is SGHAT, CDR2 FQNNGV, per germline. The V and J ends lost 1 base and 9 bases respectively, with 9 bases between them. The CDR3 coding sequence is TGTGCCAGCAGCTTAGGTGTAGCGGCCCAGTACTTC. Translating gives CASSLGVAAQYF.

The chain has TRBV12-3 or TRBV12-4 and TRBJ1-3, with TRBD1 matching 7 bases. The CDR3 has 18 amino acids. The ends lost 3 bases at V and 1 base at J; junction bases unmatched: 12. The CDR3 DNA sequence: TGTGCCAGCAGTTTCAAACCCTACAGGGGCGCGTCTGGAAACACCATATATTTT. Protein: CASSFKPYRGASGNTIYF.

The chain joins TRBV4-1 to TRBJ2-7, with D perhaps TRBD1 (6 bases). V was cut by 1 base and J by 7 bases, with 20 bases left in between. The CDR3 extends over 16 amino acids. Germline CDR1 reads MGHRA; CDR2 reads YSYEKL. CDR3: CASSQGPGATTGEQYF. The CDR3 coding sequence is TGCGCCAGCAGCCAAGGTCCAGGGGCCACCACGGGGGAGCAGTACTTC.